A single sample gave rise to the 22 T cell receptor beta chains below, sequenced in a study of T cells after yellow fever vaccination. Each CDR3 protein gets one entry after TCRdb re-called the 5' RACE reads with MiXCR. The table records approximately 550,000 distinct CDR3 sequences, approximately 12% of them present only once. The material sequenced was PBMCs, taken on the day of the yellow fever booster vaccination. The receptor source for this set is a man aged 25-45 years who received the YFV17D yellow fever vaccine.

This clonotype was counted ten times or more. The CDR3 bases are TGCAGTCCCCGACGGGGCCAAGAGACCCAGTACTTC. It is translated as CSPRRGQETQYF. This sequence joins TRBV20-1 and TRBJ2-5; perhaps TRBD2 as D (5 bases). The CDR3 is made up of 12 amino acids. Trimming left V 8 bases short and J 1 base short, with 11 bases between. Per germline, CDR1 DFQATT and CDR2 SNEGSKA (reference sequence).

This clonotype has more than one count but fewer than ten. The CDR3 protein is CASSADRVYGYTF. The CDR3, as DNA: TGTGCCAGCAGTGCGGACAGGGTCTACGGCTACACCTTC. The rearrangement links TRBV3-1 to TRBJ1-2; 8 bases are a match to TRBD1. The CDR3 has 13 amino acids. V lost 6 bases to trimming and J lost 8 bases; unmatched junction nucleotides: 8. Germline assignment: CDR1 LGHDT and CDR2 YNNKEL (reference sequence). The full variable domain, its missing parts supplied by reference TRBV3-1 and TRBJ1-2, is DTAVSQTPKYLVTQMGNDKSIKCEQNLGHDTMYWYKQDSKKFLKIMFSYNNKELIINETVPNRFSPKSPDKAHLNLHINSLELGDSAVYFCASSADRVYGYTFGSGTRLTVV.

This sequence joins TRBV11-2 and TRBJ2-7; the D call may be TRBD1 or TRBD2 (7 bases each). Trimming removed 4 bases from V and 6 bases from J, with 16 bases in between. The CDR3 is made up of 14 amino acids. Germline V gene data show CDR1 as SGHAT and CDR2 as FQNNGV. In nucleotides, the CDR3 is TGTGCCAGCAGCTCATATGGGGGGGACAGCGAGCAGTACTTC. Its translation is CASSSYGGDSEQYF.

This rearrangement joins TRBV24-1 to TRBJ2-1, with 7 bases aligning to TRBD1. Germline V gene sequence: CDR1 KGHDR, CDR2 SFDVKD. The length of the CDR3 is 13 residues. Losses at the gene ends were 8 bases for V and 9 bases for J; bases not matched to a gene: 9. CDR3 loop: CATKDRPGGEQFF. The CDR3 DNA reads TGTGCCACCAAGGACAGGCCTGGAGGTGAGCAGTTCTTC.

The chain recombines TRBV19 with TRBJ2-7; no reliable D call. Looked up from germline, CDR1 is LNHDA and CDR2 is SQIVND (reference sequence). The length of the CDR3 is 13 residues. Trimming took 5 bases from V and 2 from J, leaving 10 bases between them. In nucleotides, the CDR3 is TGTGCCAGTAGTGCTCGACCTACCTACGAGCAGTACTTC. It is translated as CASSARPTYEQYF.

The chain joins TRBV5-6 to TRBJ2-1, with D possibly being TRBD1 or TRBD2 (6 bases each). Germline-derived CDR1 and CDR2 are SGHDT and YYEEEE. V was pared by 0 bases and J by 10 bases, with 14 bases between. The CDR3 runs to 14 residues. The CDR3 loop is CASSLVTGREEQFF. CDR3 nucleotide sequence: TGTGCCAGCAGCTTGGTTACAGGGCGGGAAGAGCAGTTCTTC.

This clonotype was detected a few times. The rearrangement uses TRBV5-1 and TRBJ2-5; TRBD1 might be the D (5 bases). Germline CDR1 SGHRS, CDR2 YFSETQ. V was clipped by 1 base and J by 5 bases, with 15 bases between them. This CDR3 contains 15 residues. The CDR3 DNA reads TGCGCCAGCAGCTTGAGTGCAGGGTTTTCGGAGACCCAGTACTTC. As protein: CASSLSAGFSETQYF.

This clonotype was counted ten times or more. J is TRBJ1-5 and V is TRBV7-9; D uncertain. Between the trimmed V and J ends, which lost 3 bases and 7 bases, there was a span of 7 bases. Germline-derived CDR1 and CDR2 are SEHNR and FQNEAQ (reference sequence). This CDR3 is 12 amino acids long. CDR3 DNA: TGTGCCAGCAGCTTCGACAACCAGCCCCAGCATTTT. Its translation is CASSFDNQPQHF.

This clonotype showed up just a few times. The rearrangement joins TRBV7-9 to TRBJ2-2; TRBD2 matches at 10 bases. The V segment lost 7 bases and the J segment 7 bases; nucleotides outside the gene matches: 9. From germline, CDR1 is SEHNR and CDR2 FQNEAQ (reference sequence). The CDR3 is made up of 15 amino acids. CDR3 sequence reads: CASNPSGSHGGELFF. The CDR3, as DNA: TGTGCCAGCAACCCTAGCGGGAGCCACGGCGGGGAGCTGTTTTTT. Together with reference TRBV7-9 and TRBJ2-2, the CDR3 gives the full variable domain: DTGVSQNPRHKITKRGQNVTFRCDPISEHNRLYWYRQTLGQGPEFLTYFQNEAQLEKSRLLSDRFSAERPKGSFSTLEIQRTEQGDSAMYLCASNPSGSHGGELFFGEGSRLTVL.

This clonotype was counted only a few times. The chain employs TRBV6-1 and TRBJ2-7; 7 nucleotides align to TRBD1. Looked up from germline, CDR1 is MNHNS and CDR2 is SASEGT. With 2 bases clipped from V and 6 bases from J, the junction kept 1 base outside the gene matches. This CDR3 is built from 12 residues. This CDR3 reads CASSETGAEQYF. The CDR3 region has the DNA TGTGCCAGCAGTGAAACAGGGGCCGAGCAGTACTTC.

This clonotype was seen only a few times. The gene calls are TRBV10-3 and TRBJ1-5; TRBD1 agrees at 10 bases. The CDR3 is 17 residues long. Trimming cost V 2 bases and J 4 bases; bases outside gene matches: 8. The germline V gene has CDR1 ENHRY and CDR2 SYGVKD. The CDR3 region is CAISEPGLGQGNQPQHF. The CDR3 DNA follows: TGTGCCATCAGTGAGCCAGGCTTGGGACAGGGGAATCAGCCCCAGCATTTT.

This clonotype was found a few times. The chain couples TRBV29-1 to TRBJ2-3; 7 positions agree with TRBD2. Germline CDR1 and CDR2: SQVTM and ANQGSEA. Trimming removed 3 bases from V and 3 bases from J; junction bases left unmatched: 6. There are 14 residues in the CDR3. CDR3 nucleotide sequence: TGCAGCGTTGATGGGACTACCCCGACAGATACGCAGTATTTT. Its protein is CSVDGTTPTDTQYF.

There are a few counts of this clonotype. The genes are TRBV5-1 and TRBJ2-2; D not certain. Germline loops: CDR1 SGHRS, CDR2 YFSETQ. The CDR3 has 12 residues. Trimming cost V 3 bases and J 7 bases, with 7 bases left between them. In nucleotides, the CDR3 is TGCGCCAGCAGCTGGGAAGTCGGGGAGCTGTTTTTT. Translation: CASSWEVGELFF. Drawing the rest from reference TRBV5-1 and TRBJ2-2, the complete variable domain is KAGVTQTPRYLIKTRGQQVTLSCSPISGHRSVSWYQQTPGQGLQFLFEYFSETQRNKGNFPGRFSGRQFSNSRSEMNVSTLELGDSALYLCASSWEVGELFFGEGSRLTVL.

This clonotype has just a few counts. This sequence joins TRBV7-2 and TRBJ1-5, with D uncertain. V lost 1 base, J lost 5 bases, and 6 bases lay in between. The CDR3 covers 13 residues. Germline V gene data show CDR1 as SGHTA and CDR2 as FQGNSA. The CDR3 bases are TGTGCCAGCAGCTTAGGGGCAGATCAGCCCCAGCATTTT. It yields the protein CASSLGADQPQHF.

The chain combines TRBV5-6 with TRBJ2-2; D is ambiguous. Germline CDR1 reads SGHDT; CDR2 reads YYEEEE. V was cut by 7 bases and J by 4 bases, with 17 bases left in between. This CDR3 region has 15 residues. The DNA of the CDR3 is TGTGCCAGCGGATTCCGGGCCACCGCCACCGGGGAGCTGTTTTTT. It encodes CASGFRATATGELFF.

Only a few counts were recorded for this clonotype. The chain couples TRBV7-2 to TRBJ2-7; D not resolved. CDR3 length equals 11 residues. The germline V gene has CDR1 SGHTA and CDR2 FQGNSA. The V end was cut by 5 bases, the J end by 3 bases, with 5 bases between. The CDR3 loop is CASSTNYEQYF. The CDR3 DNA follows: TGTGCCAGCAGCACCAACTACGAGCAGTACTTC.

The V and J genes are TRBV19 and TRBJ2-1, with D perhaps matching TRBD1 or TRBD2 (5 bases each). Trimming pared 4 bases from V and 4 bases from J, leaving 17 bases between. In germline, CDR1 is LNHDA, CDR2 SQIVND (reference sequence). The length of the CDR3 is 16 residues. The CDR3 is CASSSPPGQTYNEQFF. In nucleotides, the CDR3 is TGTGCCAGTAGTAGTCCACCGGGGCAAACGTACAATGAGCAGTTCTTC.

In regard to this clonotype: Relative to the germline gene, one junction end is altered; a read error may explain this. The chain is built from TRBV20-1 and TRBJ2-3; 12 nucleotides line up with TRBD1. Germline assignment: CDR1 DFQATT and CDR2 SNEGSKA (reference sequence). CDR3 size: 14 residues. CDR3 coding DNA: TGCAGTGCTAGCGGGACAGGGGGCACAGTTACGCAGTATTTT. This sequence encodes CSASGTGGTVTQYF.

The rearrangement joins TRBV30 to TRBJ1-5; 7 bases map to TRBD1. This CDR3 has 16 amino acids. V lost 2 bases to trimming and J lost 4 bases; unmatched junction nucleotides: 11. Germline CDR1 and CDR2: GTSNPN and SVGIG (reference sequence). The CDR3 loop reads CAWSPPRQGRNQPQHF. The CDR3 DNA follows: TGTGCCTGGAGTCCCCCTCGACAGGGACGGAATCAGCCCCAGCATTTT.

There are a few counts of this clonotype. The gene calls are TRBV5-1 and TRBJ1-4; TRBD1 is a possible D gene (6 bases). The CDR3 runs to 15 residues. Trimming cost V 0 bases and J 7 bases, with 13 bases left between them. Germline V gives CDR1 SGHRS, CDR2 YFSETQ. In nucleotides, the CDR3 is TGCGCCAGCAGCTTGGCCCTGTCCAGGGGTGAAAAACTGTTTTTT. Translation: CASSLALSRGEKLFF.

A few counts support this clonotype. The genes are TRBV29-1 and TRBJ1-1, with 7 bases fitting TRBD1. Germline V lookup: CDR1 SQVTM, CDR2 ANQGSEA. The CDR3 is 12 amino acids. The junction had 2 bases not matched to a gene; V was cut back by 6 bases and J by 1 base. As DNA, the CDR3 is TGCAGCGTCCGACAGGGGAACACTGAAGCTTTCTTT. This codes for CSVRQGNTEAFF. Combining the CDR3 with reference TRBV29-1 and TRBJ1-1 gives the whole variable domain SAVISQKPSRDICQRGTSLTIQCQVDSQVTMMFWYRQQPGQSLTLIATANQGSEATYESGFVIDKFPISRPNLTFSTLTVSNMSPEDSSIYLCSVRQGNTEAFFGQGTRLTVV.

This clonotype was counted a few times. The V call is TRBV18, the J call TRBJ2-7; TRBD2 matches 9 bases. V gave up 3 bases and J gave up 2 bases; unmatched junction bases: 5. Germline V gene sequence: CDR1 KGHSH, CDR2 LQKENI. This CDR3 comprises 15 residues. CDR3 in amino acids: CASSPSLAGPYEQYF. The CDR3 DNA is TGTGCCAGCTCACCGAGCCTAGCGGGACCCTACGAGCAGTACTTC.